These 7 T cell receptor beta chains share one sample of origin, sequenced in a study of blood T cell repertoires in COVID-19. The data were produced by immunoSEQ multiplex PCR, yet TCRdb's version contains in-frame clones alone and is incomplete. The sample records about 160,000 clones, nearly 80% being singletons. Specimen: peripheral blood. Source of these receptors: a woman at least 80 years old with acute or convalescent COVID-19.

The rearrangement links TRBV21-1 to TRBJ1-5. TRBV21-1 is labeled a pseudogene. CDR3 length equals 17 residues. Here the CDR3 DNA reads TGTGCCAGCAGCAAAGCGGTCTGGGTGGGAGGCAATCAGCCCCAGCATTTT. Translation gives CASSKAVWVGGNQPQHF.

The rearrangement uses TRBV12-2 and TRBJ2-7; TRBD2 reflects the table's D call only, with no check against the DNA. TRBV12-2 is assigned pseudogene status. The CDR3 has 19 residues. CDR3 loop: CASRLGGSGEPRFTYEQYF. The CDR3 DNA reads as TGTGCAAGTCGCTTAGGAGGCAGCGGGGAACCCCGTTTTACCTACGAGCAGTACTTC.

This clone was seen a handful of times. V and J are TRBV5-1 and TRBJ2-2; 9 nucleotides line up with TRBD1. The CDR3 has 17 residues. The V segment lost 4 bases and the J segment 0 bases; nucleotides outside the gene matches: 7. Germline V gene lookup returns CDR1 SGHRS and CDR2 YFSETQ. The CDR3 sequence: CASSARTGATNTGELFF. As DNA, the CDR3 is TGCGCCAGCAGCGCCCGGACAGGGGCCACGAACACCGGGGAGCTGTTTTTT.

This clone was observed a few times. The chain has TRBV20-1 and TRBJ2-5; D perhaps matches TRBD2 (6 bases). Germline CDR1 reads DFQATT; CDR2 reads SNEGSKA (reference sequence). CDR3 length equals 15 residues. V lost 4 bases to trimming and J lost 1 base, with 16 bases between them. The CDR3 here is CSAIDGGRTQETQYF. Written as DNA, the CDR3 is TGCAGTGCTATTGACGGAGGGCGAACCCAAGAGACCCAGTACTTC.

The chain carries TRBV28 and TRBJ2-2, with D unclear. Trimming removed 4 bases from V and 0 bases from J, with 3 bases in between. This CDR3 comprises 13 residues. Germline CDR1 reads MDHEN; CDR2 reads SYDVKM. The DNA for the CDR3 is TGTGCCAGCAGTTCCACGAACACCGGGGAGCTGTTTTTT. It translates to CASSSTNTGELFF.

This clone appeared a few times. The chain has TRBV5-1 and TRBJ1-4; D remains ambiguous. CDR1 is SGHRS, CDR2 YFSETQ, per germline. The CDR3 loop spans 15 amino acids. Trimming removed 0 bases at V and 8 bases at J, with 14 bases between. CDR3 bases: TGCGCCAGCAGCTTGGCCGTTACAGCTGAAGAAAAACTGTTTTTT. It specifies CASSLAVTAEEKLFF.

This clone was detected only once. The V and J genes are TRBV5-1 and TRBJ1-1, with D possibly TRBD1 on 5 matching bases. V lost 6 bases to trimming and J lost 3 bases, with 15 bases between them. Germline V gives CDR1 SGHRS, CDR2 YFSETQ. The CDR3 is 14 residues long. CDR3 region: CASNPRGLDTEAFF. In nucleotides, the CDR3 is TGCGCCAGCAATCCCCGGGGGTTGGACACTGAAGCTTTCTTT.